Listed here is a single TCR beta chain. J lost 8 bases, V lost 7 bases, and 14 bases had no gene match. The length of the CDR3 is 15 residues. Looked up from germline, CDR1 is MGHDK and CDR2 is SYGVNS. The data were obtained in a study of blood T cell repertoires in COVID-19. On the study more broadly: Both acute and convalescent COVID-19 samples were obtained from the United States, Italy and Spain. PBMCs, B-cell-depleted T cells, or T cells provided the cDNA or gDNA that made up the material.

Source study methods: Reference gene primer amplification in the assay estimated nucleated cell counts. The repertoire was sequenced with immunoSEQ multiplex PCR; TCRdb's copy has only in-frame clones and lacks some. Clonal size and the V and J genes are those of that table, whereas D and trimming came from the DNA. The table lists about 270,000 clones, under 90% of them singletons. The receptor comes from a woman aged 18-30 years with acute or convalescent COVID-19. The source material was peripheral blood. The chain is built from TRBV25-1 and TRBJ2-1; TRBD2 matches at 7 bases. The CDR3 spells CASTAGDGKKHEQFF. The CDR3 DNA reads TGTGCCAGCACCGCGGGAGACGGGAAGAAGCATGAGCAGTTCTTC.